These 24 T cell receptor beta chains were all obtained from the same sample, sequenced in a study of T cells after yellow fever vaccination. One entry per CDR3 protein results from TCRdb running MiXCR on the 5' RACE reads. The table shows about 170,000 distinct CDR3 sequences, with 11% occurring only once. The sequences come from CD8+ T cells sorted from PBMCs, collected 15 days after the yellow fever booster vaccination. The receptor set was obtained from a man between 18 and 35 years old who received the YFV17D yellow fever vaccine.

This clonotype has just one count. V is TRBV5-6 and J is TRBJ2-5; the D is unclear. The CDR3 extends over 13 amino acids. The germline V gene has CDR1 SGHDT and CDR2 YYEEEE. Trimming removed 0 bases at V and 7 bases at J, with 10 bases between. CDR3 bases: TGTGCCAGCAGCTTGGGGTCTTTTTGGACCCAGTACTTC. This codes for CASSLGSFWTQYF.

The V call is TRBV29-1, the J call TRBJ2-3; D not certain. The germline V gene encodes CDR1 SQVTM and CDR2 ANQGSEA. V shed 0 bases and J shed 0 bases, with 10 bases lying between them. CDR3 length: 15 residues. The CDR3 DNA reads as TGCAGCGTTGAAGAGTTTGGAGTTAGCACAGATACGCAGTATTTT. It encodes CSVEEFGVSTDTQYF.

V gene TRBV5-1 combines with J gene TRBJ2-7; 11 nucleotides line up with TRBD1. CDR3 size: 15 residues. The V segment lost 4 bases and the J segment 0 bases; nucleotides outside the gene matches: 3. Germline values: CDR1 SGHRS, CDR2 YFSETQ. The CDR3 sequence: CASSGGTGGSYEQYF. CDR3 DNA: TGCGCCAGCAGCGGAGGGACAGGGGGCTCCTACGAGCAGTACTTC.

CDR3 in amino acids: CASSPAGTGNGEQYF. For the CDR3, the DNA is TGTGCCAGCAGCCCAGCCGGGACAGGGAACGGCGAGCAGTACTTC. J is TRBJ2-7 and V is TRBV6-6, with 9 bases identical to TRBD1. The germline gives CDR1 MNHNY, CDR2 SVGAGI (reference sequence). J gave up 6 bases and V 6 bases, and 12 bases lay outside the gene matches. CDR3 length equals 15 residues.

This chain links TRBV20-1 with TRBJ2-7, with D hard to call. CDR1 is DFQATT, CDR2 SNEGSKA, per germline (reference sequence). The CDR3 sequence is 12 residues long. V was clipped by 0 bases and J by 3 bases, with 6 bases between them. The CDR3 nucleotides are TGCAGTGCTAGAGACCACAGCTACGAGCAGTACGTC. As protein: CSARDHSYEQYV.

In this sample, this clonotype turned up a few times. The genes are TRBV20-1 and TRBJ2-7, with D perhaps matching TRBD1 or TRBD2 (6 bases each). The germline V gene has CDR1 DFQATT and CDR2 SNEGSKA (reference sequence). Trimming left V 3 bases short and J 0 bases short, with 12 bases between. The length of the CDR3 is 14 residues. In DNA form, the CDR3 reads TGCAGTGCTAGGTCGGGGGCTAGCTCCTACGAGCAGTACTTC. Protein: CSARSGASSYEQYF.

The J gene is TRBJ1-6, the V gene TRBV4-1, with 7 nucleotides matching TRBD1. After removal of 2 bases from V and 5 bases from J, the junction contained 3 bases not matched to a gene. Looked up from germline, CDR1 is MGHRA and CDR2 is YSYEKL. CDR3 length: 15 residues. The CDR3 DNA is TGCGCCAGCAGCCAACGAACAGGGGATAATTCACCCCTCCACTTT. Its translation is CASSQRTGDNSPLHF.

This clonotype was counted at least ten times. The rearrangement joins TRBV20-1 to TRBJ1-2; tentative D call: TRBD1 (5 bases). Deletions cut 1 base from V and 3 bases from J, with 6 bases between. From germline, CDR1 is DFQATT and CDR2 SNEGSKA (reference sequence). The CDR3 has 12 residues. This chain's CDR3 is CSARGGDYGYTF. The CDR3 region has the DNA TGCAGTGCTAGAGGGGGGGACTATGGCTACACCTTC.

The rearrangement uses TRBV6-2 or TRBV6-3 and TRBJ1-2; D call uncertain. The CDR3 sequence is 17 residues long. Germline CDR1 reads MNHEY; CDR2 reads SVGEGT. The V and J ends lost 6 bases and 6 bases respectively, with 26 bases between them. For the CDR3, the DNA is TGTGCCAGCAGATCTTCTGTGGATGGGTGGTCGAAGGATGGCTACACCTTC. It encodes CASRSSVDGWSKDGYTF.

The chain is built from TRBV4-3 and TRBJ2-3; 9 nucleotides match TRBD2. Germline V CDR1 and CDR2: LGHNA, YSLEER. J gave up 5 bases and V 1 base, and 7 bases lay outside the gene matches. This CDR3 spans 16 amino acids. The CDR3 spells CASSQVPSGVQDTQYF. CDR3 sequence (DNA): TGCGCCAGCAGCCAAGTGCCTAGCGGGGTTCAAGATACGCAGTATTTT.

This clonotype appeared many times. The rearrangement uses TRBV4-2 and TRBJ2-3, with 15 bases matching TRBD2. This CDR3 has 16 amino acids. V trimming: 4 bases; J trimming: 2 bases; junction bases outside the gene matches: 1. Germline-derived CDR1 and CDR2 are LGHNA and YNFKEQ. The CDR3 is CASSRTSGGATDTQYF. In nucleotides, the CDR3 is TGTGCCAGCAGCCGGACTAGCGGGGGGGCCACAGATACGCAGTATTTT.

This clonotype showed up just a few times. The J gene is TRBJ1-1, the V gene TRBV4-3, with D possibly TRBD1 on 5 matching bases. CDR1 LGHNA and CDR2 YSLEER come from the germline V gene. The V and J ends lost 3 bases and 4 bases respectively, with 6 bases between them. The CDR3 extends over 12 amino acids. In DNA form, the CDR3 reads TGCGCCAGCAGCCAGAGGGGCACTGAAGCTTTCTTT. Amino acids: CASSQRGTEAFF.

This clonotype was observed a handful of times. The chain joins TRBV12-3 or TRBV12-4 to TRBJ2-1; D uncertain. The V and J ends lost 2 bases and 5 bases respectively, with 13 bases between them. The CDR3 has 15 residues. CDR3 sequence: CASSLTVLQNNEQFF. In DNA form, the CDR3 reads TGTGCCAGCAGTTTAACGGTCCTCCAAAACAATGAGCAGTTCTTC.

This clonotype was counted only a few times. This rearrangement joins TRBV18 to TRBJ1-2; D not certain. CDR3 length equals 14 residues. V lost 2 bases and J 4 bases, leaving 11 bases between the germline ends. CDR1 and CDR2 (germline): KGHSH, LQKENI. CDR3 coding DNA: TGTGCCAGCTCACCAAGGACCTCTTCCTATGGCTACACCTTC. Translation: CASSPRTSSYGYTF.

This clonotype was counted a few times. This rearrangement joins TRBV21-1 to TRBJ1-1; the tabulated D call, TRBD1, remains unverified against the DNA. TRBV21-1 is a known pseudogene. This CDR3 has 15 amino acids. CDR3 sequence reads: CASSKGTGENTEAFF. CDR3 DNA sequence: TGTGCCAGCAGCAAAGGTACAGGGGAGAACACTGAAGCTTTCTTT.

CDR3: CASSLDGQESSTDTQYF. CDR3 coding DNA: TGTGCCAGCAGCTTAGACGGACAGGAGTCTAGCACAGATACGCAGTATTTT. The V and J genes are TRBV7-6 and TRBJ2-3; 7 positions agree with TRBD1. Trimming removed 1 base from V and 0 bases from J; junction bases left unmatched: 7. The CDR3 has 17 residues. CDR1 and CDR2 (germline): SGHVS, FNYEAQ.

The gene calls are TRBV6-2 or TRBV6-3 and TRBJ1-1; TRBD1 agrees at 7 bases. Trimming removed 5 bases from V and 6 bases from J; junction bases left unmatched: 3. The CDR3 totals 12 residues. Germline assignment: CDR1 MNHEY and CDR2 SVGEGT. CDR3 region: CASSRQGSEAFF. The DNA for the CDR3 is TGTGCCAGCAGTCGACAGGGTTCTGAAGCTTTCTTT.

This clonotype turned up a few times. J is TRBJ2-5 and V is TRBV11-2; the match to TRBD2 covers 9 bases. Looked up from germline, CDR1 is SGHAT and CDR2 is FQNNGV. J lost 2 bases, V lost 5 bases, and 15 bases had no gene match. This CDR3 contains 18 residues. The CDR3 DNA follows: TGTGCCAGCAGCACCCTGGGGGACCGAGCGGGGGGACAAGAGACCCAGTACTTC. The encoded protein is CASSTLGDRAGGQETQYF.

This clonotype was counted many times. V is TRBV5-4 and J is TRBJ2-3; 10 bases align to TRBD2. V lost 0 bases to trimming and J lost 4 bases; unmatched junction nucleotides: 8. Germline values: CDR1 SGHNT, CDR2 YYREEE (reference sequence). CDR3 length: 17 amino acids. The CDR3 sequence is CASSLVPSGTSADTQYF. The CDR3 nucleotides read TGTGCCAGCAGCTTGGTCCCATCCGGGACTAGCGCAGATACGCAGTATTTT.

CDR3 nucleotide sequence: TGTGCCAGCAGCGGTGTCGGGGGCACAGATACGCAGTATTTT. Its protein product is CASSGVGGTDTQYF. This chain links TRBV7-2 with TRBJ2-3, with D possibly being TRBD2 (5 bases). V was shortened by 5 bases and J by 1 base, with 10 bases between the two germline ends. This CDR3 is built from 14 residues. CDR1 is SGHTA, CDR2 FQGNSA, per germline. The whole variable domain, remainder taken from reference TRBV7-2 and TRBJ2-3, is GAGVSQSPSNKVTEKGKDVELRCDPISGHTALYWYRQSLGQGLEFLIYFQGNSAPDKSGLPSDRFSAERTGGSVSTLTIQRTQQEDSAVYLCASSGVGGTDTQYFGPGTRLTVL.

This clonotype was recorded only once. The chain combines TRBV4-1 with TRBJ2-5; TRBD2 might be the D (5 bases). Germline V gene data show CDR1 as MGHRA and CDR2 as YSYEKL. The CDR3 length is 12 residues. Trimming removed 2 bases at V and 5 bases at J, with 6 bases between. CDR3 coding DNA: TGCGCCAGCAGCCAACCGGGGGAGACCCAGTACTTC. Protein: CASSQPGETQYF.

The chain employs TRBV12-3 or TRBV12-4 and TRBJ1-2; D is ambiguous. V lost 8 bases to trimming and J lost 5 bases, with 15 bases between them. The CDR3 spans 13 residues. This CDR3 reads CASGRVRSYGYTF. In DNA, the CDR3 is TGTGCCAGCGGACGAGTCCGGAGTTATGGCTACACCTTC.

This clonotype was counted a few times. The chain combines TRBV20-1 with TRBJ2-7; the match to TRBD1 covers 8 bases. This CDR3 region has 15 residues. V lost 3 bases to trimming and J lost 2 bases; unmatched junction nucleotides: 9. CDR1 is DFQATT and CDR2 is SNEGSKA in the germline V gene (reference sequence). CDR3 sequence reads: CSASFPGGTTYEQYV. The CDR3 nucleotides are TGCAGTGCTAGTTTCCCAGGGGGCACTACCTACGAGCAGTACGTC.

This clonotype came up a few times. The rearrangement joins TRBV9 to TRBJ2-5, with a weak D call TRBD1 (6 bases). V was cut by 0 bases and J by 6 bases, with 12 bases left in between. The germline gives CDR1 SGDLS, CDR2 YYNGEE. The CDR3 runs to 14 residues. The CDR3 nucleotides read TGTGCCAGCAGCGTAGATGGGGGCTGGAAGACCCAGTACTTC. Translating it yields CASSVDGGWKTQYF.